One sample yielded the 16 T cell receptor beta chains listed below, sequenced in a study of blood T cell repertoires in COVID-19. The method was immunoSEQ multiplex PCR; TCRdb's version includes in-frame clones alone and lacks a portion of them. Altogether under 250,000 clones are present, around 80% being singletons, with the ten largest covering roughly 8.6%. Material: peripheral blood. Source of these receptors: a man aged 35 to 55 with active or convalescent COVID-19.

This chain links TRBV6-5 with TRBJ1-1; weak D call: TRBD1 (6 bases). Looked up from germline, CDR1 is MNHEY and CDR2 is SVGAGI. This CDR3 comprises 12 residues. V lost 10 bases, J lost 4 bases, and 13 bases lay in between. The CDR3 sequence: CAIQGVGTEAFF. The CDR3 DNA sequence: TGTGCCATACAGGGTGTGGGCACTGAAGCTTTCTTT.

In this sample, this clone turned up a few times. J is TRBJ1-5 and V is TRBV28; 7 nucleotides agree with TRBD1. The CDR3 has 13 residues. V lost 8 bases to trimming and J lost 1 base; unmatched junction nucleotides: 2. Germline lookup yields CDR1 MDHEN and CDR2 SYDVKM. Here the CDR3 DNA reads TGTGCCAGCCGGGACAGCAGCAATCAGCCCCAGCATTTT. Protein product: CASRDSSNQPQHF.

The chain combines TRBV7-2 with TRBJ1-4, with a possible D match to TRBD1 (6 bases). From germline, CDR1 is SGHTA and CDR2 FQGNSA. This CDR3 is built from 18 residues. The germline V and J ends were trimmed by 1 base and 5 bases, with 20 bases remaining between them. CDR3 residues: CASSLVVVGAGANEKLFF. The DNA of the CDR3 is TGTGCCAGCAGCTTAGTAGTGGTTGGGGCAGGGGCAAATGAAAAACTGTTTTTT.

The V and J genes are TRBV21-1 and TRBJ2-7; the DNA was not used to check the table's D call, TRBD1. TRBV21-1 is labeled a pseudogene. CDR3 length: 15 residues. DNA for the CDR3: TGTGCCTCCAGAGTCCCGGACAGGCCTGGGTACGAGCAGTACTTC. Encoded protein: CASRVPDRPGYEQYF.

The V and J genes are TRBV5-6 and TRBJ2-2; D possibly corresponds to TRBD2 (5 bases). V was pared by 0 bases and J by 3 bases, with 12 bases between. This CDR3 contains 16 residues. Germline loops: CDR1 SGHDT, CDR2 YYEEEE. The CDR3: CASSLAGVPDTGELFF. CDR3 bases: TGTGCCAGCAGCTTGGCCGGGGTTCCGGACACCGGGGAGCTGTTTTTT.

For the CDR3, the DNA is TGTGCCTGGAGTGCACTAGCGGGGCGAGAGACCCAGTACTTC. Protein product: CAWSALAGRETQYF. The V gene is TRBV30, the J gene TRBJ2-5; 10 bases fit TRBD2. The CDR3 is made up of 14 amino acids. Trimming at V came to 1 base and at J to 4 bases, leaving 3 bases not matched to a gene. Germline CDR1 reads GTSNPN; CDR2 reads SVGIG (reference sequence).

The rearrangement joins TRBV5-1 to TRBJ2-3; D is ambiguous. This CDR3 region has 13 residues. V was trimmed by 0 bases and J by 4 bases, leaving 6 bases between them. Germline V gene sequence: CDR1 SGHRS, CDR2 YFSETQ. Written as DNA, the CDR3 is TGCGCCAGCAGCTTGGTCGCGGCAGATACGCAGTATTTT. Its translation: CASSLVAADTQYF.

CDR3 in DNA: TGTGCCAGCAGTCGCGGAAACGGGGGAAGCTACGAGCAGTACTTC. The encoded protein is CASSRGNGGSYEQYF. The chain joins TRBV6-5 to TRBJ2-7; D is perhaps TRBD2 (6 bases). The germline gives CDR1 MNHEY, CDR2 SVGAGI. This CDR3 region has 15 residues. Trimming took 5 bases from V and 3 from J, leaving 17 bases between them.

V gene TRBV6-5 combines with J gene TRBJ1-2, with a weak D call TRBD1 (5 bases). Trimming removed 0 bases from V and 3 bases from J, with 14 bases in between. Germline V CDR1 and CDR2: MNHEY, SVGAGI. The length of the CDR3 is 16 residues. The CDR3 loop is CASSYSNAGTDYGYTF. Written as DNA, the CDR3 is TGTGCCAGCAGTTACTCGAATGCGGGGACGGACTATGGCTACACCTTC.

V usage is TRBV7-8 and J usage is TRBJ2-7; 7 nucleotides agree with TRBD1. V was clipped by 2 bases and J by 4 bases; unmatched bases: 2. CDR1 is SGHVS, CDR2 FQNEAQ, per germline. The CDR3 has 13 residues. CDR3 sequence: CASSLWTGYEQYF. The CDR3 DNA is TGTGCCAGCAGCTTATGGACAGGATACGAGCAGTACTTC.

The rearrangement uses TRBV30 and TRBJ1-1, with D hard to call. V was shortened by 5 bases and J by 1 base, with 8 bases between the two germline ends. The CDR3 has 12 amino acids. CDR1 and CDR2 (germline): GTSNPN, SVGIG (reference sequence). CDR3 DNA sequence: TGTGCCTGGGGCCGGTCGAACACTGAAGCTTTCTTT. It specifies CAWGRSNTEAFF.

This chain joins TRBV4-2 and TRBJ1-4; 7 bases align to TRBD1. The CDR3 is 15 amino acids. V shed 5 bases, J shed 0 bases, and the junction held 3 bases outside the gene matches. Germline loops: CDR1 LGHNA, CDR2 YNFKEQ. The CDR3 nucleotides read TGTGCCAGCAGCACTGACAGGGCAACTAATGAAAAACTGTTTTTT. This codes for CASSTDRATNEKLFF.

V is TRBV20-1 and J is TRBJ2-1; TRBD2 matches 7 bases. After removal of 3 bases from V and 7 bases from J, the junction contained 15 bases not matched to a gene. Looked up from germline, CDR1 is DFQATT and CDR2 is SNEGSKA (reference sequence). This CDR3 region has 16 residues. The DNA for the CDR3 is TGCAGTGCTAGTGGGCTAAGACTAGCCGAGTATAATGAGCAGTTCTTC. This sequence encodes CSASGLRLAEYNEQFF.

The genes are TRBV2 and TRBJ2-7; a weak D match, TRBD1 (9 bases). The CDR3 is 17 residues long. The V and J ends lost 5 bases and 0 bases respectively, with 20 bases between them. Looked up from germline, CDR1 is SNHLY and CDR2 is FYNNEI. The CDR3 nucleotides are TGTGCCAGCAGTCGGGAGGGGGGACAGGGAAGCTCCTACGAGCAGTACTTC. Protein sequence: CASSREGGQGSSYEQYF. The variable domain in full, with the rest retrieved from reference TRBV2 and TRBJ2-7, is EPEVTQTPSHQVTQMGQEVILRCVPISNHLYFYWYRQILGQKVEFLVSFYNNEISEKSEIFDDQFSVERPDGSNFTLKIRSTKLEDSAMYFCASSREGGQGSSYEQYFGPGTRLTVT.

The chain recombines TRBV19 with TRBJ2-5, with D tentatively TRBD1 (6 bases). This CDR3 is 14 amino acids long. Germline V lookup: CDR1 LNHDA, CDR2 SQIVND (reference sequence). The V end lost 3 bases, the J end lost 4 bases, and 12 bases lay between the germline ends. CDR3 amino acids: CASSMNRERETQYF. The CDR3 DNA reads TGTGCCAGTAGTATGAACAGGGAGAGAGAGACCCAGTACTTC.

The gene calls are TRBV28 and TRBJ2-5; D is possibly TRBD2 (5 bases). Trimming pared 6 bases from V and 5 bases from J, leaving 16 bases between. This CDR3 spans 14 amino acids. Germline-derived CDR1 and CDR2 are MDHEN and SYDVKM. CDR3 amino acids: CASSLNTRPETQYF. In DNA form, the CDR3 reads TGTGCCAGCAGCCTTAATACTAGACCGGAGACCCAGTACTTC.